These 26 T cell receptor beta chains were all obtained from the same sample, sequenced in a study of monozygotic twins with inflammatory bowel disease (dated by TCRdb to the late 2010s). The protocol used for the library was 5' RACE. TCRdb records Illumina HiSeq 2500 as the sequencer. TCRdb reprocessed the public reads and reports one entry per CDR3 protein sequence, without DNA. The sample has about 160,000 distinct CDR3 sequences on record. Of the sample, under 3.5% falls within the top ten clones. The sequenced sample was blood. These receptors originate from a human donor with ulcerative colitis or Crohn's disease, or a healthy co-twin of an affected twin (not recorded which).

This rearrangement joins TRBV5-1 to TRBJ1-1; TCRdb proposes TRBD1, but this gene call is untestable without DNA. CDR1 is SGHRS and CDR2 is YFSETQ in the germline V gene. This CDR3 region has 15 residues. CDR3 sequence: CASSPSGQGNTEAFF.

This chain links TRBV5-1 with TRBJ2-2. Per the germline V gene, CDR1 is SGHRS and CDR2 is YFSETQ. This CDR3 is 16 amino acids long. The CDR3 loop reads CASSVVGFSDTGELFF.

V gene TRBV28 combines with J gene TRBJ2-7; TCRdb outputs TRBD1, but without DNA this stays unchecked. Germline V gene lookup returns CDR1 MDHEN and CDR2 SYDVKM. This CDR3 region has 14 residues. The CDR3 loop is CASRFGGLSYEQYF.

The chain couples TRBV7-9 to TRBJ2-1; without DNA, the TCRdb call of TRBD2 cannot be checked. The germline CDR1 and CDR2 sequences are SEHNR and FQNEAQ (reference sequence). The CDR3 runs 15 residues. The CDR3: CASSYLAGGSNEQFF. Looking up the rest from reference TRBV7-9 and TRBJ2-1 gives the full variable domain: DTGVSQNPRHKITKRGQNVTFRCDPISEHNRLYWYRQTLGQGPEFLTYFQNEAQLEKSRLLSDRFSAERPKGSFSTLEIQRTEQGDSAMYLCASSYLAGGSNEQFFGPGTRLTVL.

This CDR3 is CASSVGTGTEAFF. The J gene is TRBJ1-1, the V gene TRBV9; without DNA, the TCRdb call of TRBD1 cannot be checked. This CDR3 contains 13 residues. Per the germline V gene, CDR1 is SGDLS and CDR2 is YYNGEE.

V usage is TRBV7-3 and J usage is TRBJ2-1; the TCRdb call, TRBD2, lacks DNA for checking. Germline assignment: CDR1 SGHTA and CDR2 FQGTGA. CDR3 length: 16 residues. This chain's CDR3 is CASSPATGGPENEQFF.

The chain links TRBV19 to TRBJ2-3; the TRBD1 assignment by TCRdb is unverifiable without DNA. The CDR3 has 18 amino acids. CDR1 is LNHDA and CDR2 is SQIVND in the germline V gene (reference sequence). CDR3 sequence reads: CASSRRQGGSHSPDMQYF.

V is TRBV7-9 and J is TRBJ2-5; the D gene TCRdb calls, TRBD1, cannot be checked with no DNA. The V gene's germline CDR1 is SEHNR and CDR2 FQNEAQ (reference sequence). The CDR3 loop spans 14 amino acids. The CDR3: CASSRSGRGETQYF.

The chain uses TRBV19 and TRBJ2-1; TCRdb lists TRBD1, though no DNA is available to test this call. This CDR3 is 17 amino acids long. Germline V gene lookup returns CDR1 LNHDA and CDR2 SQIVND (reference sequence). The CDR3 loop reads CASSIEDTQTSYNEQFF.

This chain uses TRBV29-1 with TRBJ2-5; with no DNA, the TCRdb D assignment of TRBD1 cannot be verified. Germline-derived CDR1 and CDR2 are SQVTM and ANQGSEA. This CDR3 has 14 amino acids. CDR3 residues: CSVEDRGQGETQYF.

CDR3 in amino acids: CASSSAAGEKLFF. The rearrangement links TRBV5-1 to TRBJ1-4. Germline CDR1 reads SGHRS; CDR2 reads YFSETQ. This CDR3 has 13 residues.

The gene calls are TRBV29-1 and TRBJ2-5. From germline, CDR1 is SQVTM and CDR2 ANQGSEA. The CDR3 spans 13 residues. The CDR3 spells CSVERAIGETQYF.

This chain connects TRBV19 to TRBJ1-5; TCRdb lists TRBD1, though no DNA is available to test this call. This CDR3 is 15 amino acids long. The V gene's germline CDR1 is LNHDA and CDR2 SQIVND (reference sequence). CDR3 amino acids: CASTSRGSSNQPQHF.

The CDR3: CASSLGQEANTIYF. This rearrangement joins TRBV5-6 to TRBJ1-3. In germline, CDR1 is SGHDT, CDR2 YYEEEE. The CDR3 length is 14 residues.

V gene TRBV20-1 combines with J gene TRBJ2-1; checking the TCRdb D call of TRBD2 is not possible without DNA. Germline-derived CDR1 and CDR2 are DFQATT and SNEGSKA (reference sequence). The CDR3 runs 14 residues. The CDR3 loop is CSAPFANKDDEQFF.

This chain uses TRBV3-1 with TRBJ2-7; no DNA is available, so the TRBD1 call from TCRdb remains unchecked. The V gene's germline CDR1 is LGHDT and CDR2 YNNKEL (reference sequence). This CDR3 spans 16 amino acids. The CDR3: CASSHRGQGVGYEQYF.

The rearrangement joins TRBV29-1 to TRBJ2-1; no DNA is available, so the TRBD2 call from TCRdb remains unchecked. There are 13 residues in the CDR3. CDR1 is SQVTM, CDR2 ANQGSEA, per germline. The chain's CDR3 is CSAREGPYNEQFF.

V usage is TRBV5-4 and J usage is TRBJ2-3; TCRdb reports TRBD1, a call that lacks DNA to check it against. The CDR3 has 14 amino acids. The V gene's germline CDR1 is SGHNT and CDR2 YYREEE (reference sequence). CDR3 sequence reads: CASSLAGPTDTQYF.

The chain recombines TRBV9 with TRBJ1-1; the D gene TCRdb calls, TRBD1, cannot be checked with no DNA. This CDR3 is 16 amino acids long. Germline V CDR1 and CDR2: SGDLS, YYNGEE. The CDR3 reads CASSSRAGQLNTEAFF.

J is TRBJ2-1 and V is TRBV5-1; the D call from TCRdb, TRBD2, cannot be confirmed without DNA. Germline V gene data show CDR1 as SGHRS and CDR2 as YFSETQ. The CDR3 totals 12 residues. The CDR3 spells CASSFLEGEQFF.

This sequence joins TRBV7-9 and TRBJ1-5; TCRdb outputs TRBD1, but without DNA this stays unchecked. Per the germline V gene, CDR1 is SEHNR and CDR2 is FQNEAQ (reference sequence). This CDR3 comprises 12 residues. CDR3 loop: CASSLEGQPQHF.

The CDR3 loop is CSAHSPASGSDEQYF. This chain connects TRBV20-1 to TRBJ2-7; TCRdb calls TRBD2, which cannot be checked without DNA. This CDR3 region has 15 residues. Germline V gene lookup returns CDR1 DFQATT and CDR2 SNEGSKA (reference sequence).

The gene calls are TRBV9 and TRBJ2-1. This CDR3 spans 16 amino acids. In germline, CDR1 is SGDLS, CDR2 YYNGEE. CDR3 residues: CASSVDQVPVYNEQFF.

The chain is built from TRBV2 and TRBJ2-5. CDR1 and CDR2 from the germline V gene are SNHLY and FYNNEI. This CDR3 is 11 amino acids long. The CDR3 sequence is CASKVQETQYF.

The chain links TRBV5-1 to TRBJ2-7. The germline gives CDR1 SGHRS, CDR2 YFSETQ. The length of the CDR3 is 13 residues. The CDR3 sequence is CASSSGPNYEQYF. Together with reference TRBV5-1 and TRBJ2-7, the CDR3 gives the full variable domain: KAGVTQTPRYLIKTRGQQVTLSCSPISGHRSVSWYQQTPGQGLQFLFEYFSETQRNKGNFPGRFSGRQFSNSRSEMNVSTLELGDSALYLCASSSGPNYEQYFGPGTRLTVT.

The rearrangement links TRBV24-1 to TRBJ1-4. This CDR3 comprises 15 residues. From germline, CDR1 is KGHDR and CDR2 SFDVKD. The CDR3 loop is CATSETGDINEKLFF.